Here is one T cell receptor (beta chain) with its context. Its recognized antigen is unknown. Base qualities are not provided; no much larger clone lies one nucleotide away. The immunoSEQ Assay, a bias-controlled multiplex PCR, was used to amplify TCRbeta CDR3 regions from genomic DNA. Turning to the authors' computational methods: The number of nucleated cells in each sample was estimated from the amplification of reference gene primers within the assay. To quantify the absolute abundance of each unique TCRbeta CDR3 rearrangement, sequence reads were collapsed and filtered. For each sample, productive Simpson clonality was calculated as the square root of Simpson's diversity index over productive rearrangements. TCRdb took over this immuneACCESS table, retaining in-frame rearrangements with V and J assigned. Such tables are incomplete; in checked studies, under half of the missing clones stem from an unresolved V gene, and the remainder is unexplained. That table is the source of V, J and clone size, and D and trimming were worked out from the DNA. This sample holds roughly 70,000 clones; 90% to 95% were observed only once. Approximately 2.8% of the sample is in the top ten clones.

CDR1 and CDR2 were assigned from the germline V gene as SGHRS and YFSETQ. Inclusive of the bounding cysteine and phenylalanine, the CDR3 is 17 residues long. Only the CDR3 DNA is retained, 51 bases long and in frame from the first base. Germline trimming: 4 bases from V, 2 bases from J; junction bases outside gene matches: 13. At one collaborating source in Seattle, patients were enrolled during active infection and were followed longitudinally through the course of disease. Each collaborating institution followed its own protocols to collect whole blood in K2EDTA tubes. Collaborator samples were shipped for TCRbeta analysis as frozen whole blood, isolated PBMCs, or DNA extracted from either sample type. This specimen belongs to a study of blood T cell repertoires in COVID-19 (dated by TCRdb to the early 2020s). Regarding the research as a whole: Collaborator samples came from the United States, Italy and Spain and covered acute and convalescent phases of COVID-19. The repertoires were released in a freely available public database meant as a resource for research on the immune response to SARS-CoV-2. HLA class I and class II types, where available, came from metadata supplied by the sample provider rather than from assay-based typing. The material from the prospective study consisted of cDNA or gDNA derived from T cells, B-cell-depleted T cells, or PBMCs. Sample metadata almost always included a de-identified subject ID, COVID-19 status, age in years and sex. Subjects who had been exposed to COVID-19, were actively infected with it, or had recovered from it provided the deeply sampled blood TCRbeta repertoires that made up the dataset. The samples were drawn from the first 160 participants of the ongoing ImmuneRACE study and from 950 to 1,500 subjects provided by 6 global collaborators.

Points the paper makes about the study in general: How much clinical and demographic metadata was included differed by source and by participant, and the metadata was provided uncurated.

The V and J genes are TRBV5-1 and TRBJ2-7, with TRBD2 matching 9 junction bases. Specimen: peripheral blood. The origin of this receptor is a man aged 50 to 60 with COVID-19, enrolled during active disease. The DNA sequence follows: TGCGCCAGCAGCCCTGTGGGGGGACTAGCTGATACCTACGAGCAGTACTTC. It is translated as CASSPVGGLADTYEQYF.